The present entry profiles one T cell receptor (beta chain) with its context. What it binds is not known. This sample was taken from a study of T cell responses to AZD1222 COVID-19 vaccine. Whole-study results and caveats: Among spike-specific TCRs, nearly half reportedly target unmutated variant regions. Clonal diversity was possibly underestimated, and the donors were mostly white British, with more females. Compared with day 0, the breadth and depth of the Spike-specific TCR repertoire rose significantly after two doses of AZD1222.

Samples with a second dose at about 4 or about 12 weeks were pooled together. Looked up from germline, CDR1 is SGHNT and CDR2 is YYREEE (reference sequence). The V and J ends lost 3 bases and 4 bases respectively, with 13 bases between them. This CDR3 is 14 amino acids long. The method was immunoSEQ multiplex PCR; TCRdb's version includes in-frame clones alone and lacks a portion of them. This table has some 160,000 clones, more than 75% appearing once. This clonotype was obtained from an adult who received the AZD1222 COVID-19 vaccine. The rearrangement joins TRBV5-4 to TRBJ1-2; D is unresolved. The sample was peripheral blood, taken 28 days after the second AZD1222 dose. CDR3 amino acids: CASSSGEGGYGYTF. CDR3 nucleotides: TGTGCCAGCAGCTCCGGGGAGGGTGGCTATGGCTACACCTTC.